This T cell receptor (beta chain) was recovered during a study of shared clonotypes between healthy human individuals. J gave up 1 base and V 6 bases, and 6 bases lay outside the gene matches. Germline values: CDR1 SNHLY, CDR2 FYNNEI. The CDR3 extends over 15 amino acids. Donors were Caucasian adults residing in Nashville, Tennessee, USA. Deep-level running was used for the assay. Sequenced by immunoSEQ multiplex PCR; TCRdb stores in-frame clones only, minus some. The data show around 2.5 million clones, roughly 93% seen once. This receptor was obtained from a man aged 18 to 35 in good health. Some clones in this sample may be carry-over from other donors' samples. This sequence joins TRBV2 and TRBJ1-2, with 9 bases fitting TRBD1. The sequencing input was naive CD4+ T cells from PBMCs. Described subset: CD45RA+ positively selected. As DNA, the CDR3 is TGTGCCAGCAGGGCTTCGACAGGGGGTAACTATGGCTACACCTTC. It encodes CASRASTGGNYGYTF.